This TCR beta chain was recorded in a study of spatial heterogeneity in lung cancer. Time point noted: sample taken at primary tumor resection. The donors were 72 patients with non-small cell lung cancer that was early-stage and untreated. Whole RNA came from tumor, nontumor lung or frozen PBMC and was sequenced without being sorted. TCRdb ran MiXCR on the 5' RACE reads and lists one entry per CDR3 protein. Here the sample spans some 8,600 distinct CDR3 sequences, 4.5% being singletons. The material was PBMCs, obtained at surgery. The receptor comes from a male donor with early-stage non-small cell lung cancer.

The CDR3 reads CASSPQAGWTDTQYF. CDR3 nucleotide sequence: TGTGCCAGCAGCCCCCAGGCGGGTTGGACAGATACGCAGTATTTT. V usage is TRBV7-2 and J usage is TRBJ2-3; tentatively, D is TRBD2 (5 bases). V was shortened by 5 bases and J by 3 bases, with 15 bases between the two germline ends. The germline CDR1 and CDR2 sequences are SGHTA and FQGNSA. This CDR3 contains 15 residues.